A single sample gave rise to the 5 T cell receptor beta chains below, sequenced in a study of early T cells in non-severe SARS-CoV-2 infection. TCRdb fed the 5' RACE reads into MiXCR, producing one record per CDR3 protein. The repertoire includes roughly 110,000 distinct CDR3 sequences, around 10% of them detected once, and about 7.6% sits in the top ten. Sequencing was performed on whole blood. The receptors stem from an adult who was a healthcare worker with PCR-confirmed SARS-CoV-2 infection or an uninfected control (not recorded which).

In this sample, this clonotype turned up many times. The rearrangement joins TRBV15 to TRBJ2-6; no clear D gene. The CDR3 loop spans 18 amino acids. The germline V and J ends were trimmed by 0 bases and 0 bases, with 12 bases remaining between them. Germline V lookup: CDR1 LNHNV, CDR2 YYDKDF (reference sequence). The chain's CDR3 is CATSRDMSAVSGANVLTF. In nucleotides, the CDR3 is TGTGCCACCAGCAGAGATATGTCGGCAGTCTCTGGGGCCAACGTCCTGACTTTC.

This clonotype showed up just a few times. This chain connects TRBV6-6 to TRBJ2-1, with TRBD2 identical over 16 bases. The junction had 13 bases not matched to a gene; V was cut back by 1 base and J by 7 bases. The CDR3 covers 20 residues. CDR1 MNHNY and CDR2 SVGAGI come from the germline V gene (reference sequence). The CDR3 reads CASSYFSGLAGGPVLNEQFF. CDR3 coding DNA: TGTGCCAGCAGTTACTTTTCGGGACTAGCGGGAGGGCCGGTATTGAATGAGCAGTTCTTC.

This clonotype showed up many times. The chain employs TRBV20-1 and TRBJ1-5, with TRBD1 as a possible D gene (6 bases). The V gene lost 1 base and the J gene lost 2 bases, with 18 bases spanning the gap. In germline, CDR1 is DFQATT, CDR2 SNEGSKA (reference sequence). This CDR3 has 17 amino acids. The DNA of the CDR3 is TGCAGTGCTAGAGTAATCGGGGGGCGCATTGGCAATCAGCCCCAGCATTTT. Translating it yields CSARVIGGRIGNQPQHF.

The table lists this clonotype with a few counts. This rearrangement joins TRBV12-5 to TRBJ1-1; D uncertain. The CDR3 extends over 14 amino acids. Germline lookup yields CDR1 LGHNT and CDR2 FRNRAP. Trimming cost V 4 bases and J 4 bases, with 13 bases left between them. This chain's CDR3 is CASGSTSTGTEAFF. The CDR3 DNA sequence: TGTGCTAGTGGTTCGACGAGCACGGGCACTGAAGCTTTCTTT.

The table lists this clonotype with a few counts. V and J are TRBV7-7 and TRBJ2-1; 7 bases are a match to TRBD2. Trimming took 7 bases from V and 5 from J; bases not matched to a gene: 5. In germline, CDR1 is SSHAT, CDR2 FNYEAQ (reference sequence). The length of the CDR3 is 13 residues. CDR3 DNA sequence: TGTGCCAGCACCGGGCTAGCGGACAATGAGCAGTTCTTC. Translated: CASTGLADNEQFF.